This T cell receptor (beta chain) was recorded in a study of cytomegalovirus exposure and HLA in healthy donors. With regard to this clone: The antigen is not known.

The PCR made use of 60 Vbeta and 13 Jbeta primers. The data were produced by immunoSEQ multiplex PCR, yet TCRdb's version contains in-frame clones alone and is incomplete. The sample contains just over 95,000 clones, 65% to 80% of which appear only once. The CDR3 runs to 15 residues. Per germline, CDR1 MNHEY and CDR2 SMNVEV (reference sequence). Trimming stripped 5 bases from V and 4 bases from J, with 15 bases between. Study results and limitations: The study flagged about 150 TCR beta chains as cytomegalovirus-associated. For TCR beta chains, V- and J-gene trimming was later linked to a missense DCLRE1C variant. Some 16,000 TCR beta sequences were associated with HLA alleles at 0.05 false discovery rate in a later analysis. What TCR beta sequences reportedly achieved was accurate prediction of HLA-A and HLA-B alleles in most subjects.

The clonotype comes from a human donor in good health. The chain links TRBV27 to TRBJ2-1, with D perhaps matching TRBD1 (6 bases). Input material: PBMCs. The CDR3 loop is CASSPALQGYNEQFF. CDR3 nucleotides: TGTGCCAGCAGTCCAGCACTACAGGGTTACAATGAGCAGTTCTTC.